Shown below are 22 T cell receptor beta chains from a single sample sequenced in a study of glioma-infiltrating T cells. Using RNA template, CDR3s of TCR alpha and beta were amplified with iRepertoire arm-PCR. TCRdb called the multiplex PCR reads again in MiXCR, with one record for every CDR3 protein. In the table there are approximately 400,000 distinct CDR3 sequences, about two fifths of which are singletons. Sequenced: glioma tissue, nonneoplastic brain tissue, or PBMCs (not recorded which). These TCRs come from a human donor with low-grade glioma or glioblastoma, undergoing nonglioma brain surgery, or in good health (not recorded which).

The table lists this clonotype with a count of one. Just one base apart from a much larger clone, this may be a read error. This rearrangement joins TRBV20-1 to TRBJ2-7; TRBD1 matches 8 bases. Germline-derived CDR1 and CDR2 are DFQATT and SNEGSKA (reference sequence). The CDR3 extends over 11 amino acids. As DNA, the CDR3 is TGCAGTTCTAGAGACCGGGACAGGCAACACTTC. Encoded protein: CSSRDRDRQHF.

The chain combines TRBV19 with TRBJ1-5, with 10 bases fitting TRBD1. V was pared by 3 bases and J by 2 bases, with 4 bases of the junction left unmatched. This CDR3 has 16 amino acids. Germline-derived CDR1 and CDR2 are LNHDA and SQIVND (reference sequence). Written as DNA, the CDR3 is TGTGCCAGTAGTATGGGACAGGGGTTGGGCAATCAGCCCCAGCATTTT. Protein: CASSMGQGLGNQPQHF.

This chain links TRBV4-2 with TRBJ1-5; 8 bases are shared with TRBD1. The trim removed 2 bases at V and 6 bases at J, leaving 6 bases unmatched. In germline, CDR1 is LGHNA, CDR2 YNFKEQ. CDR3 length: 15 residues. CDR3 residues: CASSQWTGKGQPQHF. The CDR3 nucleotides read TGTGCCAGCAGCCAATGGACAGGGAAGGGTCAGCCCCAGCATTTT.

This clonotype was observed at least ten times. The J gene is TRBJ1-5, the V gene TRBV28; no reliable D call. The length of the CDR3 is 15 residues. V was shortened by 4 bases and J by 2 bases, with 12 bases between the two germline ends. Germline lookup yields CDR1 MDHEN and CDR2 SYDVKM. This CDR3 reads CASSYGWQGNQPQHF. The CDR3 nucleotides are TGTGCCAGCAGTTATGGTTGGCAGGGCAATCAGCCCCAGCATTTT.

V gene TRBV20-1 combines with J gene TRBJ2-1; D is unresolved. The V end was cut by 0 bases, the J end by 3 bases, with 15 bases between. CDR3 size: 16 residues. Germline values: CDR1 DFQATT, CDR2 SNEGSKA (reference sequence). CDR3 protein: CSARDLSPSNYNEQFF. The CDR3 DNA is TGCAGTGCTAGAGATCTAAGTCCCTCAAACTACAATGAGCAGTTCTTC.

Points on this clonotype: One end of the junction varies from germline; a read error may be responsible. The chain joins TRBV20-1 to TRBJ1-1, with D possibly matching TRBD1 (5 bases). The CDR3 runs 17 residues. The V gene's germline CDR1 is DFQATT and CDR2 SNEGSKA (reference sequence). The CDR3 nucleotides read TGCAGTGCTAGAGATCGAGCAGGGCCCTTTCTGAACACTCAAGCTTTCTTT. As protein: CSARDRAGPFLNTQAFF.

The sample holds a few counts of this clonotype. This chain uses TRBV5-4 with TRBJ2-7, with 8 bases aligning to TRBD1. Germline V gives CDR1 SGHNT, CDR2 YYREEE (reference sequence). The CDR3 has 14 amino acids. V was pared by 4 bases and J by 2 bases, with 5 bases of the junction left unmatched. CDR3 in DNA: TGTGCCAGCAGCCCAGGGGGCAGGGCCTACGAGCAGTACTTC. Protein sequence: CASSPGGRAYEQYF.

This clonotype was counted between two and nine times. The chain couples TRBV10-3 to TRBJ1-2, with a weak D call TRBD1 (5 bases). The V end was cut by 5 bases, the J end by 4 bases, with 14 bases between. The CDR3 sequence is 14 residues long. The V gene's germline CDR1 is ENHRY and CDR2 SYGVKD. The CDR3 region is CAISTDTAGYGYTF. CDR3 in DNA: TGTGCCATCAGTACGGACACCGCTGGCTATGGCTACACCTTC.

Only one count was recorded for this clonotype. The chain combines TRBV7-2 with TRBJ1-2; tentative D call: TRBD1 (5 bases). This CDR3 is 10 amino acids long. CDR1 is SGHTA, CDR2 FQGNSA, per germline. V lost 5 bases, J lost 14 bases, and 12 bases lay in between. For the CDR3, the DNA is TGTGCCAGCAGCGTGGAGGGACTGACCTTC. Its protein product is CASSVEGLTF.

The sample holds many counts of this clonotype. The V and J genes are TRBV28 and TRBJ2-7; D gene unclear. The CDR3 is made up of 14 amino acids. Trimming stripped 5 bases from V and 0 bases from J, with 11 bases between. The germline CDR1 and CDR2 sequences are MDHEN and SYDVKM. In nucleotides, the CDR3 is TGTGCCAGCAGTCCAGCCCCGAGCTCCTACGAGCAGTACTTC. Translated, it gives CASSPAPSSYEQYF.

V and J are TRBV4-3 and TRBJ2-1; 7 bases fit TRBD2. CDR1 and CDR2 (germline): LGHNA, YSLEER. The CDR3 consists of 18 residues. J was trimmed by 5 bases and V by 4 bases; bases with no gene match: 17. DNA for the CDR3: TGCGCCAGCAGCCCAGCGGTCTGGCTAGCGGAACCCAACAATGAGCAGTTCTTC. Translation gives CASSPAVWLAEPNNEQFF.

The chain is built from TRBV20-1 and TRBJ2-1; 9 positions match TRBD2. V trimming: 5 bases; J trimming: 3 bases; junction bases outside the gene matches: 14. This CDR3 is 17 amino acids long. Germline assignment: CDR1 DFQATT and CDR2 SNEGSKA (reference sequence). For the CDR3, the DNA is TGCAGTGCTGGAGCCCCCGTGGGACTAGCAGTCTACAATGAGCAGTTCTTC. Encoded protein: CSAGAPVGLAVYNEQFF.

The chain has TRBV28 and TRBJ1-1; D ambiguous. Germline V lookup: CDR1 MDHEN, CDR2 SYDVKM. The V gene lost 5 bases and the J gene lost 3 bases, with 10 bases spanning the gap. This CDR3 spans 13 amino acids. In nucleotides, the CDR3 is TGTGCCAGCAGTAGCAACACTTACACTGAAGCTTTCTTT. It codes for CASSSNTYTEAFF.

In the case of this clonotype: Germline and junction disagree at one end, which may indicate a read error. V gene TRBV20-1 combines with J gene TRBJ2-1; 9 bases align to TRBD2. This CDR3 comprises 15 residues. Germline V CDR1 and CDR2: DFQATT, SNEGSKA (reference sequence). The CDR3 DNA is TGCAGTGCTAGAGCTGGACTAGCGAAGTACAATGAACAGTTCTTC. Residues: CSARAGLAKYNEQFF.

Concerning this clonotype itself: Mismatch with germline at one junction end may stem from a read error. The chain recombines TRBV28 with TRBJ1-5, with TRBD1 matching over 7 bases. The CDR3 consists of 15 residues. The germline CDR1 and CDR2 sequences are MDHEN and SYDVKM. This CDR3 is CAGSLTGTSNQPQHF. The DNA of the CDR3 is TGTGCCGGCAGTCTGACAGGGACTAGCAATCAGCCCCAGCATTTT.

This clonotype has just a few counts. The rearrangement uses TRBV6-4 and TRBJ2-2; D gene uncertain. Germline lookup yields CDR1 MRHNA and CDR2 SNTAGT. CDR3 length: 14 amino acids. V lost 0 bases and J lost 2, with 4 bases in between. CDR3 sequence (DNA): TGTGCCAGCAGTGACTCCAGAAACACCGGGGAGCTGTTTTTT. Amino acids: CASSDSRNTGELFF.

This clonotype was picked up a small number of times. The chain has TRBV28 and TRBJ2-3, with 9 bases fitting TRBD2. V shed 6 bases, J shed 5 bases, and the junction held 6 bases outside the gene matches. In germline, CDR1 is MDHEN, CDR2 SYDVKM. The CDR3 consists of 14 residues. The CDR3 loop is CASSPAGGVDTQYF. The DNA for the CDR3 is TGTGCCAGCAGCCCAGCGGGAGGAGTAGATACGCAGTATTTT. Variable domain in full (rest from reference TRBV28 and TRBJ2-3): DVKVTQSSRYLVKRTGEKVFLECVQDMDHENMFWYRQDPGLGLRLIYFSYDVKMKEKGDIPEGYSVSREKKERFSLILESASTNQTSMYLCASSPAGGVDTQYFGPGTRLTVL.

V is TRBV24-1 and J is TRBJ1-4; D gene uncertain. CDR1 and CDR2 from the germline V gene are KGHDR and SFDVKD. V lost 2 bases to trimming and J lost 7 bases, with 4 bases between them. This CDR3 has 12 amino acids. The CDR3 here is CATSDWSEKLFF. The DNA for the CDR3 is TGTGCCACCAGTGATTGGTCTGAAAAACTGTTTTTT.

This clonotype was seen more than once but under ten times. The rearrangement uses TRBV27 and TRBJ2-3, with TRBD2 matching 7 bases. From germline, CDR1 is MNHEY and CDR2 SMNVEV (reference sequence). The trim removed 2 bases at V and 6 bases at J, leaving 17 bases unmatched. The CDR3 totals 18 residues. The CDR3 here is CASSLDGLRGRSNDTQYF. The CDR3 nucleotides are TGTGCCAGCAGTTTAGACGGCCTTCGCGGGAGAAGTAATGATACGCAGTATTTT.

V is TRBV10-3 and J is TRBJ2-5; 7 bases are a match to TRBD1. The CDR3 is made up of 15 amino acids. Germline assignment: CDR1 ENHRY and CDR2 SYGVKD. J lost 2 bases, V lost 0 bases, and 3 bases had no gene match. CDR3: CAISESGTAQETQYF. The DNA of the CDR3 is TGTGCCATCAGTGAGTCAGGGACAGCACAAGAGACCCAGTACTTC.

The table lists this clonotype with many counts. The chain links TRBV28 to TRBJ1-5; maybe TRBD1 (5 bases). In germline, CDR1 is MDHEN, CDR2 SYDVKM. The V end was cut by 3 bases, the J end by 1 base, with 10 bases between. There are 15 residues in the CDR3. The DNA of the CDR3 is TGTGCCAGCAGTTTTGGGGGGGTGAGCAATCAGCCCCAGCATTTT. This translates into CASSFGGVSNQPQHF.

Concerning this clonotype itself: Relative to the germline gene, one junction end is altered; a read error may explain this. The V call is TRBV6-2 or TRBV6-3, the J call TRBJ2-3, with 7 bases aligning to TRBD2. Germline CDR1 is MNHEY and CDR2 is SVGEGT. The CDR3 sequence is 16 residues long. Here the CDR3 DNA reads TGTGCCAGAAGTTACTTGCTAGCGGAGCCCCATGATACGCAGTATTTT. Amino acid sequence: CARSYLLAEPHDTQYF.